One sample yielded the 31 T cell receptor beta chains listed below, sequenced in a study of blood T cells in healthy people across ages (dated by TCRdb to the mid-2010s). The library was made by 5' RACE. These reads were obtained on an Illumina HiSeq 2500. The second PCR ran for about 7 to 11 cycles and used a J-beta primer mix along with a sample-barcoded 5' primer. TCRdb applied fastp at Q25 and MiXCR to the public reads, then kept only in-frame beta chains. Here each entry gathers all rows of one CDR3 protein and keeps the most common genes and DNA. The sample data list approximately 850,000 distinct CDR3 sequences, and over 45% of these were observed just once. In total, the top ten clones hold approximately 21% of the sample. Sequenced: blood. The origin of the receptors is a man aged 30-40 years in good health.

The CDR3: CASSFDRRSGSYEQYF. CDR3 DNA: TGTGCCAGCAGCTTTGACAGGAGATCCGGCTCATATGAGCAGTACTTC. The V call is TRBV7-9, the J call TRBJ2-7; TRBD1 is a possible D gene (6 bases). The CDR3 length is 16 residues. CDR1 and CDR2 from the germline V gene are SEHNR and FQNEAQ (reference sequence). Trimming cost V 3 bases and J 7 bases, with 22 bases left between them.

The J gene is TRBJ1-2, the V gene TRBV19; a possible D gene is TRBD1 (6 bases). V was trimmed by 7 bases and J by 5 bases, leaving 17 bases between them. This CDR3 comprises 14 residues. Germline V CDR1 and CDR2: LNHDA, SQIVND (reference sequence). The CDR3 loop is CASKPQGFGYGYTF. Written as DNA, the CDR3 is TGTGCCAGTAAACCTCAGGGGTTCGGTTATGGCTACACCTTC.

The V gene is TRBV3-1, the J gene TRBJ1-2; no definite D call. CDR1 is LGHDT, CDR2 YNNKEL, per germline (reference sequence). V was cut by 0 bases and J by 4 bases, with 9 bases left in between. The CDR3 is 14 amino acids. This chain's CDR3 is CASSQDSITYGYTF. The CDR3 DNA follows: TGTGCCAGCAGCCAAGATTCCATAACCTATGGCTACACCTTC.

This clonotype has a handful of counts. The V gene is TRBV7-2, the J gene TRBJ2-1, with TRBD1 matching over 9 bases. The CDR3 loop spans 13 amino acids. The germline gives CDR1 SGHTA, CDR2 FQGNSA. After removal of 4 bases from V and 8 bases from J, the junction contained 3 bases not matched to a gene. The CDR3 coding sequence is TGTGCCAGCAGCTGGGGACAGGGCGATGAGCAGTTCTTC. It is translated as CASSWGQGDEQFF. Drawing the rest from reference TRBV7-2 and TRBJ2-1, the complete variable domain is GAGVSQSPSNKVTEKGKDVELRCDPISGHTALYWYRQSLGQGLEFLIYFQGNSAPDKSGLPSDRFSAERTGGSVSTLTIQRTQQEDSAVYLCASSWGQGDEQFFGPGTRLTVL.

The chain combines TRBV30 with TRBJ1-2; D not resolved. V dropped 3 bases and J dropped 8 bases, with 16 bases sitting between them. Germline CDR1 reads GTSNPN; CDR2 reads SVGIG (reference sequence). The CDR3 runs to 13 residues. The CDR3, as DNA: TGTGCCTGGAGGAAGCCCGGGGTGAGCGGCTACACCTTC. Amino acids: CAWRKPGVSGYTF.

The V and J genes are TRBV12-3 or TRBV12-4 and TRBJ2-7; 12 bases agree with TRBD1. The CDR3 is 15 amino acids. V gave up 5 bases and J gave up 3 bases; unmatched junction bases: 5. In DNA form, the CDR3 reads TGTGCCAGCAGTCCCCGGGACAGGGGGCACTACGAGCAGTACTTC. Its translation: CASSPRDRGHYEQYF.

This clonotype was detected a few times. This sequence joins TRBV28 and TRBJ2-4; D not resolved. This CDR3 has 15 residues. The ends were cut back, 5 bases at V and 7 bases at J, with 18 bases in the middle. Germline CDR1 reads MDHEN; CDR2 reads SYDVKM. This CDR3 reads CASSSPVLRPNIQYF. The CDR3 coding sequence is TGTGCCAGCAGTAGCCCCGTGCTTCGCCCGAACATTCAGTACTTC.

In this sample, this clonotype turned up a few times. The junction shows a germline mismatch at one end, possibly a read error. The rearrangement joins TRBV7-7 to TRBJ2-5, with no clear D. Looked up from germline, CDR1 is SSHAT and CDR2 is FNYEAQ (reference sequence). CDR3 size: 15 residues. CDR3 region: CASSLSSYARETQYF. The CDR3 bases are TGTGCTAGCAGCTTATCGTCCTACGCCAGAGAGACCCAGTACTTC.

The chain joins TRBV12-3 or TRBV12-4 to TRBJ2-1; a possible D gene is TRBD2 (6 bases). Trimming cost V 3 bases and J 6 bases, with 18 bases left between them. The CDR3 is 16 amino acids. CDR3 bases: TGTGCCAGCAGTTTTGGTCGTCTAGCGAGACGCAATGAGCAGTTCTTC. This translates into CASSFGRLARRNEQFF.

This chain joins TRBV5-1 and TRBJ1-4; the match to TRBD1 covers 8 bases. V was pared by 4 bases and J by 2 bases, with 10 bases of the junction left unmatched. This CDR3 is 17 amino acids long. Germline V gene sequence: CDR1 SGHRS, CDR2 YFSETQ. In DNA form, the CDR3 reads TGCGCCAGCAGCCGCGCAGGGGGCAGGGGGACTAATGAAAAACTGTTTTTT. Its translation is CASSRAGGRGTNEKLFF.

The CDR3 loop is CSALDTSYEQYF. The CDR3 DNA follows: TGCAGTGCACTTGACACCTCCTACGAGCAGTACTTC. The rearrangement joins TRBV20-1 to TRBJ2-7; no clear D. V lost 6 bases, J lost 0 bases, and 9 bases lay in between. The CDR3 extends over 12 amino acids. CDR1 is DFQATT and CDR2 is SNEGSKA in the germline V gene (reference sequence).

The V and J genes are TRBV7-9 and TRBJ2-5, with 7 nucleotides matching TRBD1. J gave up 0 bases and V 5 bases, and 6 bases lay outside the gene matches. In germline, CDR1 is SEHNR, CDR2 FQNEAQ (reference sequence). This CDR3 region has 15 residues. The CDR3 region is CASSLGQLNQETQYF. The CDR3 nucleotides are TGTGCCAGCAGCCTGGGACAGCTAAACCAAGAGACCCAGTACTTC.

This sequence joins TRBV5-5 and TRBJ2-5; 7 positions agree with TRBD1. The junction had 14 bases not matched to a gene; V was cut back by 1 base and J by 11 bases. The germline V gene encodes CDR1 SGHKS and CDR2 YYEKEE (reference sequence). There are 15 residues in the CDR3. Here the CDR3 reads CASSLIRQGSLGQYF. The CDR3 DNA sequence: TGTGCCAGCAGCTTGATAAGACAGGGTTCCCTCGGGCAGTACTTC.

CDR3 nucleotide sequence: TGTGCCAGCAGTTCTTCCCCTTCGTCGGGACCCCTCCACTTT. This encodes CASSSSPSSGPLHF. The V gene is TRBV28, the J gene TRBJ1-6; D not certain. CDR3 size: 14 residues. The germline V gene encodes CDR1 MDHEN and CDR2 SYDVKM. Deletions cut 4 bases from V and 12 bases from J, with 16 bases between.

This rearrangement joins TRBV28 to TRBJ2-7; 9 bases align to TRBD2. Trimming cost V 4 bases and J 3 bases; bases outside gene matches: 4. CDR3 size: 14 residues. Germline V gene data show CDR1 as MDHEN and CDR2 as SYDVKM. The CDR3 region has the DNA TGTGCCAGCAGTTCTAGCGGGGAGTACTACGAGCAGTACTTC. It translates to CASSSSGEYYEQYF.

The V call is TRBV4-2, the J call TRBJ2-3, with D possibly being TRBD2 (5 bases). V was cut by 4 bases and J by 4 bases, with 18 bases left in between. There are 16 residues in the CDR3. Germline lookup yields CDR1 LGHNA and CDR2 YNFKEQ. Here the CDR3 reads CASSRRSDSSADTQYF. The CDR3 coding sequence is TGTGCCAGCAGCCGTCGGTCGGACTCCAGCGCAGATACGCAGTATTTT.

This clonotype has just a few counts. The chain couples TRBV3-1 to TRBJ2-5; possibly TRBD2 for D (5 bases). Matching the DNA end better, TRBJ2-7 makes the J call doubtful. Per the germline V gene, CDR1 is LGHDT and CDR2 is YNNKEL (reference sequence). The CDR3 runs to 15 residues. The CDR3 reads CASSQDVGLNYEQYF. The CDR3 nucleotides read TGTGCCAGCAGCCAAGACGTAGGACTTAACTACGAGCAGTACTTC.

The chain is built from TRBV4-3 and TRBJ1-3; D gene ambiguous. CDR3 length equals 17 residues. Germline V gene lookup returns CDR1 LGHNA and CDR2 YSLEER. The V gene lost 0 bases and the J gene lost 0 bases, with 12 bases spanning the gap. The CDR3: CASSQEAGPYSGNTIYF. In DNA, the CDR3 is TGCGCCAGCAGCCAAGAGGCAGGCCCCTACTCTGGAAACACCATATATTTT.

V and J are TRBV4-2 and TRBJ2-5, with TRBD2 identical over 14 bases. This CDR3 region has 17 residues. Germline loops: CDR1 LGHNA, CDR2 YNFKEQ. V lost 3 bases, J lost 9 bases, and 12 bases stayed unmatched. The CDR3 sequence is CASSQPTSGRVAEPQYF. As DNA, the CDR3 is TGTGCCAGCAGCCAGCCGACTAGCGGGAGGGTGGCGGAGCCCCAGTACTTC.

V is TRBV5-5 and J is TRBJ2-3; D possibly corresponds to TRBD2 (5 bases). Per the germline V gene, CDR1 is SGHKS and CDR2 is YYEKEE (reference sequence). V was trimmed by 0 bases and J by 6 bases, leaving 14 bases between them. The CDR3 runs 15 residues. Written as DNA, the CDR3 is TGTGCCAGCAGCTTGGTCGGGGTTTCGGGGGATACGCAGTATTTT. Translation gives CASSLVGVSGDTQYF.

This clonotype came up a few times. The chain combines TRBV6-1 with TRBJ2-5; D may correspond to TRBD1 or TRBD2 (5 bases each). This CDR3 is built from 13 residues. Germline V CDR1 and CDR2: MNHNS, SASEGT. V dropped 7 bases and J dropped 5 bases, with 14 bases sitting between them. CDR3 coding DNA: TGTGCCAGCATAGAGGGGTGGAGGGAGACCCAGTACTTC. Residues: CASIEGWRETQYF.

In its sample, this clonotype was seen a few times. The genes are TRBV5-1 and TRBJ2-1; 8 bases match TRBD2. This CDR3 comprises 15 residues. After removal of 1 base from V and 9 bases from J, the junction contained 9 bases not matched to a gene. Germline CDR1 SGHRS, CDR2 YFSETQ. The CDR3 region is CASSLRRGAQGEQFF. CDR3 DNA sequence: TGCGCCAGCAGCTTGCGGCGGGGGGCGCAGGGTGAGCAGTTCTTC. Based on the CDR3 plus reference TRBV5-1 and TRBJ2-1, the full variable domain is KAGVTQTPRYLIKTRGQQVTLSCSPISGHRSVSWYQQTPGQGLQFLFEYFSETQRNKGNFPGRFSGRQFSNSRSEMNVSTLELGDSALYLCASSLRRGAQGEQFFGPGTRLTVL.

This CDR3 reads CSATKRDTGVHEQYF. DNA for the CDR3: TGCAGTGCAACAAAACGGGACACAGGGGTCCACGAGCAGTACTTC. The chain carries TRBV20-1 and TRBJ2-7; TRBD1 aligns across 7 bases. CDR3 length equals 15 residues. The junction had 16 bases not matched to a gene; V was cut back by 6 bases and J by 5 bases. Germline V lookup: CDR1 DFQATT, CDR2 SNEGSKA (reference sequence).

V gene TRBV29-1 combines with J gene TRBJ2-5; the D gene is possibly TRBD2 (5 bases). This CDR3 is built from 11 residues. The germline gives CDR1 SQVTM, CDR2 ANQGSEA. V shed 4 bases and J shed 7 bases, with 10 bases lying between them. CDR3 sequence reads: CSVVTGGTQYF. CDR3 DNA sequence: TGCAGCGTTGTAACTGGAGGGACCCAGTACTTC. The full variable domain, completed using reference TRBV29-1 and TRBJ2-5, is SAVISQKPSRDICQRGTSLTIQCQVDSQVTMMFWYRQQPGQSLTLIATANQGSEATYESGFVIDKFPISRPNLTFSTLTVSNMSPEDSSIYLCSVVTGGTQYFGPGTRLLVL.

The CDR3 region has the DNA TGTGCCAGCAGCTGGGACAGGGTCGCGGAGACCCAGTACTTC. Translation gives CASSWDRVAETQYF. The V call is TRBV7-2, the J call TRBJ2-5, with 9 bases matching TRBD1. Germline V gives CDR1 SGHTA, CDR2 FQGNSA. The ends lost 4 bases at V and 5 bases at J; junction bases unmatched: 5. The CDR3 has 14 amino acids.

This clonotype was seen a single time. The genes are TRBV3-1 and TRBJ2-7, with D perhaps TRBD1 or TRBD2 (5 bases each). Trimming pared 10 bases from V and 7 bases from J, leaving 23 bases between. This CDR3 comprises 14 residues. From germline, CDR1 is LGHDT and CDR2 YNNKEL (reference sequence). The CDR3 reads CAKPMGKSREEQYF. The CDR3 DNA reads TGTGCCAAGCCGATGGGAAAATCCAGGGAGGAGCAGTACTTC.

The J gene is TRBJ2-1, the V gene TRBV20-1; D possibly corresponds to TRBD2 (6 bases). Trimming removed 3 bases at V and 8 bases at J, with 11 bases between. The germline CDR1 and CDR2 sequences are DFQATT and SNEGSKA (reference sequence). The CDR3 totals 12 residues. The CDR3, as DNA: TGCAGTGCTAGCCCGCAGCGGGATGAGCAGTTCTTC. Translating gives CSASPQRDEQFF.

The rearrangement links TRBV7-6 to TRBJ2-7; 10 bases align to TRBD1. CDR1 is SGHVS and CDR2 is FNYEAQ in the germline V gene. The ends lost 2 bases at V and 5 bases at J; junction bases unmatched: 6. This CDR3 is 15 amino acids long. CDR3 amino acids: CASSLTGTGAHEQYF. The CDR3 DNA is TGTGCCAGCAGCTTAACCGGGACAGGGGCCCACGAGCAGTACTTC.

The gene calls are TRBV27 and TRBJ2-3; the match to TRBD2 covers 8 bases. Germline assignment: CDR1 MNHEY and CDR2 SMNVEV (reference sequence). CDR3 size: 16 residues. J was trimmed by 4 bases and V by 6 bases; bases with no gene match: 12. CDR3 residues: CASSLLAETLADTQYF. The CDR3 DNA reads as TGTGCCAGCAGCCTACTAGCGGAAACCTTAGCAGATACGCAGTATTTT.

The V gene is TRBV11-1, the J gene TRBJ2-1, with a possible D match to TRBD2 (6 bases). This CDR3 has 16 residues. Looked up from germline, CDR1 is SGHAT and CDR2 is FQDESV (reference sequence). Trimming took off 5 bases at V and 8 bases at J, with 22 bases between the two ends. The CDR3 coding sequence is TGTGCCAGCAGCCGCCTCCGGGACTCCCTTTTCGATGAGCAGTTCTTC. This translates into CASSRLRDSLFDEQFF.

This chain uses TRBV20-1 with TRBJ1-2; TRBD1 agrees at 7 bases. V dropped 6 bases and J dropped 6; count of bases not matched to a gene: 10. The CDR3 length is 13 residues. Looked up from germline, CDR1 is DFQATT and CDR2 is SNEGSKA (reference sequence). The DNA of the CDR3 is TGCAGTGCCCTAGCCCCGACAGGGAATGGCTACACCTTC. Translated, it gives CSALAPTGNGYTF.